This TCR beta chain was sequenced during a study of technical replicates of blood from several donors. Measured with immunoSEQ multiplex PCR; TCRdb has only the in-frame clones, and not every one. The sample includes about 76,000 clones, 90% to 95% of them seen just once. The CDR3 spans 14 residues. The ends lost 4 bases at V and 3 bases at J; junction bases unmatched: 3. Per germline, CDR1 MNHNY and CDR2 SVGAGI (reference sequence). This TCR was sampled from a human donor in good health. The material sequenced was T cells isolated from PBMCs. V and J are TRBV6-6 and TRBJ1-1; the match to TRBD1 covers 9 bases. For the CDR3, the DNA is TGTGCCAGCAGTTTACAGGGGGCCTACACTGAAGCTTTCTTT. Amino acid sequence: CASSLQGAYTEAFF.